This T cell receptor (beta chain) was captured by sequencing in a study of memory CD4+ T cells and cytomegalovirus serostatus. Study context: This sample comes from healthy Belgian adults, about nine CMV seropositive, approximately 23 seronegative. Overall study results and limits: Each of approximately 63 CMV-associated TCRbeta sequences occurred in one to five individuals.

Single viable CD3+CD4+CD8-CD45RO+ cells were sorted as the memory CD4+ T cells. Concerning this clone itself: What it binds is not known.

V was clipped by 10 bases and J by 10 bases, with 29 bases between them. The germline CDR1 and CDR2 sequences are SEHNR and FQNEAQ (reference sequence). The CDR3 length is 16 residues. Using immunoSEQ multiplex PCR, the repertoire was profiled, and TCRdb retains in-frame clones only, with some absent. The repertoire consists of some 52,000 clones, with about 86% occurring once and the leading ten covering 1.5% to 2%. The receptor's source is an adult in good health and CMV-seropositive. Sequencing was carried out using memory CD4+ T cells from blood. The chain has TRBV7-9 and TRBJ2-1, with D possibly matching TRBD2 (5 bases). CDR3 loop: CAILTNPGIHEGEQFF. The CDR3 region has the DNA TGTGCCATCCTGACTAACCCTGGCATTCACGAGGGAGAGCAGTTCTTC. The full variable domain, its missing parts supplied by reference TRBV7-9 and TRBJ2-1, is DTGVSQNPRHKITKRGQNVTFRCDPISEHNRLYWYRQTLGQGPEFLTYFQNEAQLEKSRLLSDRFSAERPKGSFSTLEIQRTEQGDSAMYLCAILTNPGIHEGEQFFGPGTRLTVL.